The 26 T cell receptor beta chains reported below all come from one sample, sequenced in a study of blood T cell repertoires in COVID-19. Generated by immunoSEQ multiplex PCR, the TCRdb table keeps only in-frame clones and is missing some. The data show more than 200,000 clones, 70% to 85% seen once. Sequenced sample: peripheral blood. Receptors were obtained from a woman aged 40 to 49 who had recovered from COVID-19.

The V gene is TRBV11-2, the J gene TRBJ2-1; 11 positions agree with TRBD2. Germline loops: CDR1 SGHAT, CDR2 FQNNGV. This CDR3 is 14 amino acids long. After removal of 8 bases from V and 8 bases from J, the junction contained 8 bases not matched to a gene. The CDR3 sequence is CASLLAGGPYEQFF. In DNA, the CDR3 is TGTGCCAGCCTCCTAGCGGGGGGTCCCTATGAGCAGTTCTTC.

CDR3 sequence (DNA): TGCGCCAGCAGTGTAAGGGGCGATGGGGCCAACGTCCTGACTTTC. This sequence encodes CASSVRGDGANVLTF. V gene TRBV5-1 combines with J gene TRBJ2-6; perhaps TRBD1 as D (5 bases). Germline-derived CDR1 and CDR2 are SGHRS and YFSETQ. The CDR3 totals 15 residues. Trimming stripped 5 bases from V and 3 bases from J, with 12 bases between. The full variable domain, with the rest looked up from reference TRBV5-1 and TRBJ2-6, is KAGVTQTPRYLIKTRGQQVTLSCSPISGHRSVSWYQQTPGQGLQFLFEYFSETQRNKGNFPGRFSGRQFSNSRSEMNVSTLELGDSALYLCASSVRGDGANVLTFGAGSRLTVL.

The chain combines TRBV6-5 with TRBJ2-3; D is perhaps TRBD1 (5 bases). Germline loops: CDR1 MNHEY, CDR2 SVGAGI. V lost 6 bases and J lost 4, with 14 bases in between. The CDR3 runs 14 residues. The DNA of the CDR3 is TGTGCCAGCAGAATCCAGGGTTTTTCAGATACGCAGTATTTT. It specifies CASRIQGFSDTQYF.

The V and J genes are TRBV5-1 and TRBJ2-7; D is possibly TRBD1 (6 bases). Germline CDR1 is SGHRS and CDR2 is YFSETQ. This CDR3 contains 14 residues. Trimming removed 5 bases at V and 3 bases at J, with 15 bases between. CDR3 amino acids: CASSLDRSLYEQYF. CDR3 nucleotide sequence: TGCGCCAGCAGTCTCGACAGGAGCCTCTACGAGCAGTACTTC.

The chain couples TRBV4-1 to TRBJ1-2; tentative D call: TRBD1 (5 bases). CDR1 is MGHRA, CDR2 YSYEKL, per germline. CDR3 length equals 17 residues. V shed 0 bases and J shed 4 bases, with 18 bases lying between them. The CDR3 nucleotides are TGCGCCAGCAGCCAAGATCCAGGGCCCGTGGCCGTCTATGGCTACACCTTC. Encoded protein: CASSQDPGPVAVYGYTF.

This clone was seen once. The chain couples TRBV6-5 to TRBJ1-5, with D perhaps matching TRBD1 (6 bases). Trimming took off 1 base at V and 6 bases at J, with 7 bases between the two ends. The germline CDR1 and CDR2 sequences are MNHEY and SVGAGI. The CDR3 has 13 residues. The CDR3 loop reads CASSYLQGQPQHF. Here the CDR3 DNA reads TGTGCCAGCAGTTACTTACAGGGTCAGCCCCAGCATTTT.

This chain connects TRBV6-1 to TRBJ2-2; TRBD1 matches 7 bases. Germline assignment: CDR1 MNHNS and CDR2 SASEGT. This CDR3 is built from 17 residues. With V trimmed by 4 bases and J by 0 bases, 8 bases remained unmatched. DNA of the CDR3: TGTGCCAGCAGTGTGGACAGGCGGCGTCCGAACACCGGGGAGCTGTTTTTT. Protein: CASSVDRRRPNTGELFF.

The chain combines TRBV25-1 with TRBJ1-2, with D hard to call. This CDR3 is built from 13 residues. V lost 6 bases, J lost 0 bases, and 8 bases lay in between. Looked up from germline, CDR1 is MGHDK and CDR2 is SYGVNS. CDR3 nucleotide sequence: TGTGCCAGCAGCCGGGATTCTAACTATGGCTACACCTTC. Translation gives CASSRDSNYGYTF.

The J gene is TRBJ1-4, the V gene TRBV5-6; a possible D gene is TRBD1 (6 bases). The CDR3 is 13 residues long. Trimming stripped 3 bases from V and 10 bases from J, with 13 bases between. CDR1 and CDR2 from the germline V gene are SGHDT and YYEEEE. CDR3 in amino acids: CASSSGTSVKLFF. The CDR3 DNA reads TGTGCCAGCAGCTCCGGGACATCGGTAAAACTGTTTTTT.

V is TRBV7-8 and J is TRBJ2-2; 10 nucleotides agree with TRBD1. The junction had 7 bases not matched to a gene; V was cut back by 3 bases and J by 6 bases. Germline lookup yields CDR1 SGHVS and CDR2 FQNEAQ. CDR3 length: 16 amino acids. DNA for the CDR3: TGTGCCAGCAGCTTCTCGACAGGGGGCCTTGCCGGGGAGCTGTTTTTT. Protein product: CASSFSTGGLAGELFF.

The V call is TRBV5-1, the J call TRBJ1-1, with D unresolved. This CDR3 is built from 14 residues. Trimming left V 0 bases short and J 3 bases short, with 9 bases between. Germline V CDR1 and CDR2: SGHRS, YFSETQ. The CDR3 loop is CASSLALGDTEAFF. The CDR3 DNA reads TGCGCCAGCAGCTTGGCGTTGGGAGACACTGAAGCTTTCTTT.

DNA for the CDR3: TGTGCCAGCGGGGAGGGTATTAACACTGAAGCTTTCTTT. This codes for CASGEGINTEAFF. The chain has TRBV6-5 and TRBJ1-1, with D hard to call. V was shortened by 8 bases and J by 2 bases, with 12 bases between the two germline ends. Per the germline V gene, CDR1 is MNHEY and CDR2 is SVGAGI. The CDR3 contains 13 residues.

The chain couples TRBV6-6 to TRBJ1-6, with 8 nucleotides matching TRBD1. Looked up from germline, CDR1 is MNHNY and CDR2 is SVGAGI (reference sequence). The CDR3 contains 12 residues. V lost 8 bases to trimming and J lost 6 bases; unmatched junction nucleotides: 0. The DNA for the CDR3 is TGTGCCAGCGACAGGGGTAATTCACCCCTCCACTTT. Translating gives CASDRGNSPLHF.

J is TRBJ2-5 and V is TRBV27; 7 bases are a match to TRBD2. This CDR3 is built from 14 residues. Unmatched junction bases numbered 7, after V lost 7 bases and J lost 2 bases. Per germline, CDR1 MNHEY and CDR2 SMNVEV (reference sequence). The CDR3 protein is CASKTGTKQETQYF. The CDR3 DNA sequence: TGTGCCAGCAAGACGGGGACTAAACAAGAGACCCAGTACTTC.

V gene TRBV5-1 combines with J gene TRBJ1-6; a weak D match, TRBD1 (5 bases). The V end lost 3 bases, the J end lost 7 bases, and 14 bases lay between the germline ends. Germline values: CDR1 SGHRS, CDR2 YFSETQ. This CDR3 contains 15 residues. As DNA, the CDR3 is TGCGCCAGCAGCTCGACAGTCAACGGGAATTCACCCCTCCACTTT. Its translation: CASSSTVNGNSPLHF.

J is TRBJ2-1 and V is TRBV3-1 (or the pseudogene TRBV3-2); 12 bases line up with TRBD2. The germline V gene encodes CDR1 LGHDT and CDR2 YNNKEL (reference sequence). With V trimmed by 3 bases and J by 3 bases, 12 bases remained unmatched. The CDR3 has 19 amino acids. The CDR3 coding sequence is TGTGCCAGCAGCCAGGACACTAGCGGGGGGCTCTTATTCTACAATGAGCAGTTCTTC. Translating it yields CASSQDTSGGLLFYNEQFF.

The rearrangement uses TRBV7-2 and TRBJ2-2; 9 bases are shared with TRBD1. Unmatched junction bases numbered 11, after V lost 4 bases and J lost 8 bases. The germline gives CDR1 SGHTA, CDR2 FQGNSA. The CDR3 consists of 16 residues. CDR3 sequence: CASSWTGTGISGELFF. CDR3 bases: TGTGCCAGCAGCTGGACCGGGACAGGGATCTCGGGGGAGCTGTTTTTT.

The chain is built from TRBV5-8 and TRBJ2-7; D is unclear. Germline V CDR1 and CDR2: SGHTS, YDEGEE. The CDR3 consists of 12 residues. V lost 4 bases and J 6 bases, leaving 11 bases between the germline ends. The CDR3 nucleotides are TGTGCCAGCAGCCCCACATCCCGCGAGCAGTACTTC. Amino acids: CASSPTSREQYF.

CDR3 residues: CASSEASTSGGTDTQYF. CDR3 bases: TGTGCCAGCAGTGAAGCAAGCACTAGCGGAGGCACAGATACGCAGTATTTT. V and J are TRBV2 and TRBJ2-3, with 8 positions matching TRBD2. Germline V gene data show CDR1 as SNHLY and CDR2 as FYNNEI. J gave up 1 base and V 0 bases, and 6 bases lay outside the gene matches. The CDR3 contains 17 residues.

This clone was seen a single time. The chain recombines TRBV9 with TRBJ1-2, with D tentatively TRBD1 (6 bases). V lost 0 bases, J lost 7 bases, and 13 bases lay in between. In germline, CDR1 is SGDLS, CDR2 YYNGEE. The CDR3 runs to 14 residues. CDR3 residues: CASSVENRGAGYTF. The CDR3 nucleotides read TGTGCCAGCAGCGTAGAGAACCGGGGGGCTGGCTACACCTTC.

This clone has just one count. This sample includes further DNA sequences coding for the same CDR3. This sequence joins TRBV9 and TRBJ2-3; tentatively, D is TRBD1 (5 bases). Trimming pared 0 bases from V and 3 bases from J, leaving 8 bases between. CDR3 length: 14 residues. Germline CDR1 is SGDLS and CDR2 is YYNGEE. CDR3 amino acids: CASSVVSGTDTQYF. Written as DNA, the CDR3 is TGTGCCAGCAGCGTAGTTTCAGGGACAGATACGCAGTATTTT.

Worth noting for this clone: This CDR3 fails to terminate in the conserved phenylalanine or tryptophan, so it likely reflects a read error. The limits of the CDR3 on the DNA are not certain, so only TCRdb's listed CDR3 is given. The CDR3 is CASSSTGQGKTT. The chain combines TRBV6-5 with TRBJ2-7; TRBD1, the D gene given by the table, was not confirmed from the DNA. CDR1 is MNHEY and CDR2 is SVGAGI in the germline V gene. The CDR3 region is 12 residues in length, termini included.

The gene calls are TRBV19 and TRBJ2-4; 8 bases are shared with TRBD2. In germline, CDR1 is LNHDA, CDR2 SQIVND (reference sequence). The CDR3 sequence is 15 residues long. Germline trimming cut 4 bases from V and 2 bases from J; bases unmatched to any gene: 4. Written as DNA, the CDR3 is TGTGCCAGTAGTACGGGGGGGTCCACCAAAAACATTCAGTACTTC. Translated: CASSTGGSTKNIQYF.

CDR3 protein: CASSPQGGMNTEAFF. The CDR3 nucleotides read TGTGCCAGCAGCCCACAGGGGGGCATGAACACTGAAGCTTTCTTT. This chain joins TRBV14 and TRBJ1-1; 8 bases match TRBD1. Germline loops: CDR1 SGHDN, CDR2 FVKESK. The CDR3 runs to 15 residues. Losses at the gene ends were 4 bases for V and 0 bases for J; bases not matched to a gene: 4. Variable domain in full (rest from reference TRBV14 and TRBJ1-1): EAGVTQFPSHSVIEKGQTVTLRCDPISGHDNLYWYRRVMGKEIKFLLHFVKESKQDESGMPNNRFLAERTGGTYSTLKVQPAELEDSGVYFCASSPQGGMNTEAFFGQGTRLTVV.

This chain joins TRBV5-1 and TRBJ1-2; 8 bases are shared with TRBD1. In germline, CDR1 is SGHRS, CDR2 YFSETQ. The V gene end was trimmed by 2 bases and the J gene end by 6 bases; junction bases not matched to a gene: 6. The length of the CDR3 is 14 residues. CDR3 DNA sequence: TGCGCCAGCAGCTTCGGACAGGGTTTGGATGGCTACACCTTC. This translates into CASSFGQGLDGYTF.

This clone was picked up a small number of times. The V gene is TRBV10-2, the J gene TRBJ1-1; D is unclear. This CDR3 region has 13 residues. V was trimmed by 0 bases and J by 3 bases, leaving 5 bases between them. CDR1 and CDR2 (germline): WSHSY, SAAADI. The CDR3 here is CASSESLYTEAFF. The CDR3 DNA is TGCGCCAGCAGTGAGTCGTTATACACTGAAGCTTTCTTT.